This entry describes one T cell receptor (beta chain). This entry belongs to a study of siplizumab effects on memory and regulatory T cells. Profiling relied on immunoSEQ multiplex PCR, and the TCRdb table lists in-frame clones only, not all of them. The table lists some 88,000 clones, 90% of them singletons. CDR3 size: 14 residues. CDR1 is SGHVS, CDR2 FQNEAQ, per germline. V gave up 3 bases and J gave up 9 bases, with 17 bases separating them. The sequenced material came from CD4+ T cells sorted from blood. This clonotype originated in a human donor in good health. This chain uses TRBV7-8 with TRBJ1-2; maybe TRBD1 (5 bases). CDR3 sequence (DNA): TGTGCCAGCAGCTTGCTCGAGGGGCTGAGGAGCTACACCTTC. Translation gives CASSLLEGLRSYTF.